Following are 29 T cell receptor beta chains from one sample sequenced in a study of regulatory T cells in long-lasting Graves disease. Time point reported: persistent/refractory GD, antithyroid drugs over 5 years with positive TRAb. The authors made the TCR library using RNA they extracted from PBMCs. For TCR beta, libraries came from iRepertoire HTBI primers and Arm-PCR of CDR3 regions. TCRdb recomputed calls from the multiplex PCR reads with MiXCR, one row per CDR3 protein. Of roughly 400,000 distinct CDR3 sequences listed, roughly 20% are singletons. Sequences were derived from peripheral blood mononuclear cells (PBMCs), sampled when the disease was refractory, from a patient treated with antithyroid drugs. The receptors derive from a female donor with Graves disease.

This chain uses TRBV5-5 with TRBJ2-7; D not certain. The V and J ends lost 5 bases and 2 bases respectively, with 11 bases between them. Germline V gene lookup returns CDR1 SGHKS and CDR2 YYEKEE (reference sequence). This CDR3 region has 13 residues. CDR3 bases: TGTGCCAGCAGTAAGTTCCAGACCTACGAGCAGTACTTC. This gives the protein CASSKFQTYEQYF.

This clonotype was detected only a few times. A much larger clone differs from this one at a single base, so this may be a read error. This chain connects TRBV18 to TRBJ1-2; a weak D match, TRBD1 (6 bases). The CDR3 extends over 13 amino acids. The germline CDR1 and CDR2 sequences are KGHSH and LQKENI. The CDR3, as DNA: TGTGCCAGCTCACCGGACAGCGTCTATGACTACACCTTC. Translation gives CASSPDSVYDYTF.

This clonotype was seen repeatedly, ten times or more. This rearrangement joins TRBV2 to TRBJ1-4; no reliable D call. The CDR3 spans 17 residues. The V end was cut by 2 bases, the J end by 7 bases, with 20 bases between. Germline V gene data show CDR1 as SNHLY and CDR2 as FYNNEI. In nucleotides, the CDR3 is TGTGCCAGCAGTGAACTCCCCGGAACTGGGGTGCTTGAAAAACTGTTTTTT. This codes for CASSELPGTGVLEKLFF.

This clonotype turned up a few times. The chain uses TRBV7-2 and TRBJ2-2; the D is unclear. There are 12 residues in the CDR3. The V gene lost 8 bases and the J gene lost 5 bases, with 9 bases spanning the gap. Germline lookup yields CDR1 SGHTA and CDR2 FQGNSA. CDR3 residues: CASAKGTGELFF. CDR3 coding DNA: TGTGCCAGCGCCAAAGGGACCGGGGAGCTGTTTTTT.

This clonotype was counted many times. The chain carries TRBV15 and TRBJ2-5, with 8 positions matching TRBD2. CDR1 and CDR2 (germline): LNHNV, YYDKDF (reference sequence). This CDR3 has 15 amino acids. Unmatched junction bases numbered 5, after V lost 0 bases and J lost 5 bases. The CDR3: CATSRDGRGEETQYF. The DNA of the CDR3 is TGTGCCACCAGCAGAGACGGGAGGGGTGAGGAGACCCAGTACTTC.

This clonotype was observed many times. The chain couples TRBV28 to TRBJ2-7; D perhaps matches TRBD2 (6 bases). In germline, CDR1 is MDHEN, CDR2 SYDVKM. V lost 5 bases and J 6 bases, leaving 23 bases between the germline ends. The CDR3 has 16 residues. Written as DNA, the CDR3 is TGTGCCAGCAGTCAGTTTTCTCGGGGGACGGGGCGCGAGCAGTACTTC. Translated, it gives CASSQFSRGTGREQYF.

V usage is TRBV7-9 and J usage is TRBJ1-1; possible D gene TRBD1, 5 bases. The germline V and J ends were trimmed by 1 base and 11 bases, with 14 bases remaining between them. The CDR3 totals 13 residues. Germline CDR1 is SEHNR and CDR2 is FQNEAQ (reference sequence). CDR3 loop: CASSLENRQAAFF. DNA of the CDR3: TGTGCCAGCAGCTTAGAAAACAGGCAAGCGGCTTTCTTT.

This clonotype appeared once. Germline is not matched at one junction end, which may reflect a read error. The rearrangement links TRBV7-2 to TRBJ1-1, with D perhaps matching TRBD1 (6 bases). The V gene's germline CDR1 is SGHTA and CDR2 FQGNSA. This CDR3 contains 15 residues. Here the CDR3 DNA reads TGCGCCAGCAGCCAAGAAGCCAGGGGCGACACTGAAGCTTTCTTT. It yields the protein CASSQEARGDTEAFF.

In regard to this clonotype: This could be a read error, since a much larger clone is one nucleotide away. This chain links TRBV28 with TRBJ1-6, with D possibly matching TRBD1 (5 bases). With 7 bases removed from V and 11 bases from J, the gap between germline ends came to 21 bases. The length of the CDR3 is 15 residues. Germline V gives CDR1 MDHEN, CDR2 SYDVKM. The CDR3 bases are TGTGCCAGCACCCTAACCGTGACAGATTCTGCACCCCTCCACTTT. Translating it yields CASTLTVTDSAPLHF. Looking up the rest from reference TRBV28 and TRBJ1-6 gives the full variable domain: DVKVTQSSRYLVKRTGEKVFLECVQDMDHENMFWYRQDPGLGLRLIYFSYDVKMKEKGDIPEGYSVSREKKERFSLILESASTNQTSMYLCASTLTVTDSAPLHFGNGTRLTVT.

The chain is built from TRBV20-1 and TRBJ2-7; D perhaps matches TRBD2 (6 bases). The germline V gene has CDR1 DFQATT and CDR2 SNEGSKA (reference sequence). V lost 6 bases and J lost 4, with 19 bases in between. The CDR3 is 14 amino acids. The CDR3 sequence is CSAYGSLTPYEQYF. The CDR3 bases are TGCAGTGCCTACGGGAGCCTGACCCCATACGAGCAGTACTTC.

This chain joins TRBV20-1 and TRBJ2-2, with 9 nucleotides matching TRBD2. CDR3 size: 14 residues. V dropped 3 bases and J dropped 6; count of bases not matched to a gene: 5. Germline loops: CDR1 DFQATT, CDR2 SNEGSKA (reference sequence). The CDR3 bases are TGCAGTGCTAGTCCTAGCGGGATTGCCGGGGAGCTGTTTTTT. It encodes CSASPSGIAGELFF.

The sample holds a few counts of this clonotype. The chain links TRBV14 to TRBJ1-2, with 7 bases aligning to TRBD1. The junction had 11 bases not matched to a gene; V was cut back by 1 base and J by 6 bases. Germline V gene sequence: CDR1 SGHDN, CDR2 FVKESK. CDR3 length: 16 amino acids. CDR3 DNA: TGTGCCAGCAGCCAAGCCAGAACAGGGGTCGACAATGGCTACACCTTC. It codes for CASSQARTGVDNGYTF.

This clonotype was picked up many times. The V call is TRBV12-3 or TRBV12-4, the J call TRBJ1-1, with TRBD1 matching over 8 bases. V was pared by 6 bases and J by 5 bases, with 8 bases of the junction left unmatched. The CDR3 is 14 residues long. The DNA of the CDR3 is TGTGCCAGCAGAGGGACAGGCGGAGTTACTGAAGCTTTCTTT. Encoded protein: CASRGTGGVTEAFF.

Ten or more counts support this clonotype. J is TRBJ2-7 and V is TRBV6-5, with 8 bases lining up with TRBD1. The CDR3 contains 14 residues. The germline gives CDR1 MNHEY, CDR2 SVGAGI. Trimming took 4 bases from V and 3 from J; bases not matched to a gene: 5. The CDR3 sequence: CASSFRTGSYEQYF. In DNA, the CDR3 is TGTGCCAGCAGTTTTCGGACAGGGAGCTACGAGCAGTACTTC.

This clonotype was picked up many times. The chain combines TRBV9 with TRBJ1-1; no definite D call. The CDR3 runs 14 residues. Between the trimmed V and J ends, which lost 1 base and 1 base, there was a span of 8 bases. Germline V gene lookup returns CDR1 SGDLS and CDR2 YYNGEE. The CDR3 sequence is CASSVRDTNTEAFF. As DNA, the CDR3 is TGTGCCAGCAGCGTAAGGGATACGAACACTGAAGCTTTCTTT.

This clonotype was observed at least ten times. The V call is TRBV7-6, the J call TRBJ2-7; D possibly corresponds to TRBD2 (6 bases). The CDR3 is made up of 15 amino acids. The germline V gene encodes CDR1 SGHVS and CDR2 FNYEAQ. The V end was cut by 0 bases, the J end by 2 bases, with 11 bases between. CDR3 protein: CASSLAPGEAYEQYF. The CDR3 nucleotides are TGTGCCAGCAGCTTAGCGCCGGGAGAAGCCTACGAGCAGTACTTC.

The chain couples TRBV7-9 to TRBJ2-6, with D maybe TRBD1 (6 bases). The CDR3 consists of 18 residues. Germline CDR1 reads SEHNR; CDR2 reads FQNEAQ (reference sequence). V lost 5 bases to trimming and J lost 3 bases, with 20 bases between them. The CDR3 nucleotides read TGTGCCAGCAGCAGTGCAGGGGTCTATGCTCGTGGGGCCAACGTCCTGACTTTC. Translating gives CASSSAGVYARGANVLTF.

This clonotype was picked up many times. The junction and the germline gene differ at one end; a read error may be behind it. CDR3 residues: CASSLAAGYEQYF. CDR3 DNA: TGTGCCAGCAGCTTAGCAGCGGGATACGAGCAGTACTTC. The chain couples TRBV5-1 to TRBJ2-7; TRBD2 matches at 7 bases. Germline loops: CDR1 SGHRS, CDR2 YFSETQ. The CDR3 is made up of 13 amino acids.

In its sample, this clonotype was seen a few times. This chain links TRBV5-1 with TRBJ1-5; a weak D match, TRBD1 (6 bases). The CDR3 runs to 15 residues. The germline V gene encodes CDR1 SGHRS and CDR2 YFSETQ. The V end was cut by 5 bases, the J end by 0 bases, with 12 bases between. The CDR3 nucleotides are TGCGCCAGCAGAAAGGGGACATATAGCAATCAGCCCCAGCATTTT. It translates to CASRKGTYSNQPQHF.

The V call is TRBV20-1, the J call TRBJ2-7, with a weak D call TRBD1 (5 bases). The length of the CDR3 is 12 residues. V lost 5 bases to trimming and J lost 4 bases, with 12 bases between them. Germline V gene sequence: CDR1 DFQATT, CDR2 SNEGSKA (reference sequence). In nucleotides, the CDR3 is TGCAGTGCTGCGACAGAAATGTACGAGCAGTACTTC. It is translated as CSAATEMYEQYF.

This clonotype was seen at least ten times. J is TRBJ1-1 and V is TRBV3-1; maybe TRBD1 (5 bases). CDR3 size: 14 residues. Germline-derived CDR1 and CDR2 are LGHDT and YNNKEL (reference sequence). V dropped 2 bases and J dropped 1 base, with 8 bases sitting between them. CDR3 coding DNA: TGTGCCAGCAGCCAACCTCAGGGGAACACTGAAGCTTTCTTT. Translating it yields CASSQPQGNTEAFF.

Turning to this clonotype: A much larger clone lies a single base off, so this may be a read error. This chain joins TRBV2 and TRBJ2-7; TRBD1 matches at 8 bases. V lost 8 bases, J lost 1 base, and 10 bases stayed unmatched. Germline values: CDR1 SNHLY, CDR2 FYNNEI. CDR3 length equals 15 residues. The CDR3 DNA reads TGTGCCAGCGGCCCCCCGGGACAGGCGTCCTACGAGCAGTACTTC. Translation: CASGPPGQASYEQYF.

This clonotype was counted ten times or more. V is TRBV11-2 and J is TRBJ2-7; D is perhaps TRBD1 (6 bases). V was pared by 6 bases and J by 2 bases, with 11 bases between. Looked up from germline, CDR1 is SGHAT and CDR2 is FQNNGV. The CDR3 extends over 13 amino acids. In DNA, the CDR3 is TGTGCCAGCAGTTGGACAGACCCCTACGAGCAGTACTTC. It specifies CASSWTDPYEQYF.

On this clonotype itself: A read error may produce the germline difference seen at one junction end. V gene TRBV3-1 combines with J gene TRBJ1-1; a possible D gene is TRBD1 (5 bases). This CDR3 is 15 amino acids long. CDR1 and CDR2 (germline): LGHDT, YNNKEL (reference sequence). CDR3 nucleotide sequence: TGTGCCAGCAGCCTCGGGACGACGGTGAACACTGAAACTTTCTTT. Its protein product is CASSLGTTVNTETFF.

This clonotype was counted only a few times. V gene TRBV12-3 or TRBV12-4 combines with J gene TRBJ2-1; the match to TRBD2 covers 14 bases. This CDR3 contains 15 residues. Trimming cost V 4 bases and J 7 bases; bases outside gene matches: 3. The CDR3 loop is CASSYGLAGGNEQFF. The CDR3 nucleotides are TGTGCCAGCAGTTATGGACTAGCGGGAGGAAATGAGCAGTTCTTC.

The rearrangement links TRBV10-3 to TRBJ1-2; the D is unclear. The V gene lost 2 bases and the J gene lost 5 bases, with 12 bases spanning the gap. The CDR3 length is 14 residues. The germline gives CDR1 ENHRY, CDR2 SYGVKD. CDR3 nucleotides: TGTGCCATCAGTGAGCCCCAAACGGATTATGGCTACACCTTC. Its protein is CAISEPQTDYGYTF.

The rearrangement joins TRBV12-3 or TRBV12-4 to TRBJ2-4, with D unresolved. Trimming left V 6 bases short and J 0 bases short, with 21 bases between. The CDR3 is 18 residues long. The CDR3 DNA follows: TGTGCCAGCAGCTACCTAATGAGCGCGAATCTAGCCAAAAACATTCAGTACTTC. Protein product: CASSYLMSANLAKNIQYF.

The V gene is TRBV7-2, the J gene TRBJ2-2; D ambiguous. CDR3 length: 15 amino acids. The germline V gene encodes CDR1 SGHTA and CDR2 FQGNSA. V lost 3 bases to trimming and J lost 6 bases, with 14 bases between them. The CDR3 DNA reads as TGTGCCAGCAGCTTTAGACGTGTTGGACCCGGGGAGCTGTTTTTT. This encodes CASSFRRVGPGELFF.

At least ten counts were recorded for this clonotype. V gene TRBV12-3 or TRBV12-4 combines with J gene TRBJ2-7; unclear D gene. The length of the CDR3 is 16 residues. The V and J ends lost 2 bases and 3 bases respectively, with 17 bases between them. This chain's CDR3 is CASSLMAGQAGYEQYF. DNA of the CDR3: TGTGCCAGCAGTTTAATGGCAGGCCAAGCAGGCTACGAGCAGTACTTC.